These T cell receptor beta chains were read from a single sample in a study of CD8+ T cells in alopecia areata. Clones were read by immunoSEQ multiplex PCR, and TCRdb kept only the in-frame ones, dropping some. Among 170,000 or so clones listed, less than 70% were seen once. Sample: CD8+ T cells sorted from blood, taken at week 24, from a patient treated with tofacitinib. The receptor set was obtained from a human donor with alopecia areata. The CDR3 runs from the conserved cysteine through the conserved F or W. D genes are given only for firm matches. Where a row states a size, it is once, few, many or the class of an expanded clone; other rows omit it.

size: -; J: TRBJ1-5; V: TRBV6-1; D: -; CDR3: CASSDRGAAKPQHF; DNA: TGTGCCAGCAGTGACCGGGGAGCGGCGAAGCCCCAGCATTTT
size: -; J: TRBJ2-5; V: TRBV10-3; D: -; CDR3: CAISETQETQYF; DNA: TGTGCCATCAGTGAGACGCAAGAGACCCAGTACTTC
size: -; J: TRBJ2-7; V: TRBV7-8; D: -; CDR3: CASSSVPGDYEQYF; DNA: TGTGCCAGCAGCTCCGTCCCGGGGGACTACGAGCAGTACTTC
size: -; J: TRBJ1-6; V: TRBV7-6; D: -; CDR3: CASSLFREPGNSPLHF; DNA: TGTGCCAGCAGCTTATTTCGGGAACCGGGTAATTCACCCCTCCACTTT
size: once; J: TRBJ1-1; V: TRBV27; D: -; CDR3: CASSSLRGIMNTEAFF; DNA: TGTGCCAGCAGTTCCCTACGGGGCATTATGAACACTGAAGCTTTCTTT
size: few; J: TRBJ1-2; V: TRBV5-6; D: -; CDR3: CASTFSRKGIGGYTF; DNA: TGTGCCAGCACCTTTTCCCGGAAAGGGATCGGTGGCTACACCTTC
size: -; J: TRBJ2-7; V: TRBV11-2; D: -; CDR3: CASSSHSPYEQYF; DNA: TGTGCCAGCAGCTCACACTCACCCTACGAGCAGTACTTC
size: -; J: TRBJ2-4; V: TRBV11-2; D: -; CDR3: CASSLPLDFGGANIQYF; DNA: TGTGCCAGCAGCTTACCCCTAGATTTTGGGGGGGCGAACATTCAGTACTTC
size: -; J: TRBJ2-7; V: TRBV5-1; D: TRBD2; CDR3: CASSSGGGYEQYF; DNA: TGCGCCAGCAGTAGTGGCGGGGGGTACGAGCAGTACTTC
size: medium-sized; J: TRBJ2-1; V: TRBV7-9; D: -; CDR3: CASSFPIGNEQFKQFF; DNA: TGTGCCAGCAGCTTTCCGATAGGCAATGAGCAGTTTAAGCAGTTCTTC
size: -; J: TRBJ2-7; V: TRBV30; D: -; CDR3: CAWTVSYEQYF; DNA: TGTGCCTGGACAGTCTCCTACGAGCAGTACTTC
size: -; J: TRBJ1-1; V: TRBV6-6; D: TRBD1; CDR3: CASSFRDRNTEAFF; DNA: TGTGCCAGCAGTTTCCGGGACAGGAACACTGAAGCTTTCTTT
size: once; J: TRBJ2-2; V: TRBV4-1; D: TRBD2; CDR3: CASSPIRGGPTGELFF; DNA: TGCGCCAGCAGCCCCATCCGGGGGGGGCCCACCGGGGAGCTGTTTTTT
size: -; J: TRBJ2-3; V: TRBV30; D: -; CDR3: CALRGGPDTQYF; DNA: TGTGCCCTCAGGGGAGGTCCAGATACGCAGTATTTT
size: -; J: TRBJ2-7; V: TRBV5-6; D: -; CDR3: CASSLGVVAHEQYF; DNA: TGTGCCAGCAGCTTGGGAGTTGTCGCACACGAGCAGTACTTC
size: -; J: TRBJ2-3; V: TRBV7-9; D: -; CDR3: CASSSSDTQYF; DNA: TGTGCCAGCAGCTCCTCAGATACGCAGTATTTT
size: -; J: TRBJ2-5; V: TRBV11-2; D: -; CDR3: CASSWVETQYF; DNA: TGTGCCAGCAGCTGGGTTGAGACCCAGTACTTC
size: -; J: TRBJ2-7; V: TRBV2; D: TRBD1; CDR3: CASSYSPGTDFYEQYF; DNA: TGTGCCAGCAGCTATTCCCCGGGGACAGATTTCTACGAGCAGTACTTC
size: -; J: TRBJ1-2; V: TRBV6-5; D: -; CDR3: CASSSRTGTYGYTF; DNA: TGTGCCAGCAGTTCCCGAACAGGGACCTATGGCTACACCTTC
size: -; J: TRBJ2-3; V: TRBV25-1; D: -; CDR3: CASSRESSTDTQYF; DNA: TGTGCCAGCAGTAGAGAGAGTAGCACAGATACGCAGTATTTT
size: -; J: TRBJ2-3; V: TRBV29-1; D: -; CDR3: CSVEGTYTDTQYF; DNA: TGCAGCGTTGAGGGGACTTACACAGATACGCAGTATTTT
size: few; J: TRBJ2-7; V: TRBV13; D: -; CDR3: CASSSASGSEQYF; DNA: TGTGCCAGCAGCTCTGCTTCAGGGAGCGAGCAGTACTTC
size: -; J: TRBJ2-5; V: TRBV10-3; D: TRBD1; CDR3: CAISGTGEETQYF; DNA: TGTGCCATCAGTGGGACAGGGGAGGAGACCCAGTACTTC
size: few; J: TRBJ2-7; V: TRBV7-8; D: TRBD1; CDR3: CASSSGLAGTGGRQYF; DNA: TGTGCCAGCAGCTCGGGCCTGGCCGGGACAGGGGGTAGGCAGTACTTC
size: -; J: TRBJ2-5; V: TRBV9; D: TRBD1; CDR3: CASSVGTGGIQETQYF; DNA: TGTGCCAGCAGCGTAGGGACAGGGGGGATCCAAGAGACCCAGTACTTC
size: few; J: TRBJ1-1; V: TRBV28; D: -; CDR3: CASSLTGDTEAFF; DNA: TGTGCCAGCAGTTTAACGGGGGACACTGAAGCTTTCTTT
size: -; J: TRBJ1-2; V: TRBV5-1; D: TRBD1; CDR3: CASSLETGVRGYTF; DNA: TGCGCCAGCAGCTTGGAGACAGGGGTAAGGGGCTACACCTTC
size: -; J: TRBJ1-1; V: TRBV6-5; D: -; CDR3: CASSYSEGNTEAFF; DNA: TGTGCCAGCAGTTACTCCGAGGGGAACACTGAAGCTTTCTTT
size: -; J: TRBJ2-3; V: TRBV4-3; D: -; CDR3: CASSQALPPGGDPTDTQYF; DNA: TGCGCCAGCAGCCAAGCCCTGCCCCCTGGAGGGGACCCCACAGATACGCAGTATTTT
size: -; J: TRBJ2-1; V: TRBV27; D: TRBD2; CDR3: CASSLLYGGANDEQFF; DNA: TGTGCCAGCAGTTTGCTTTACGGGGGGGCGAACGATGAGCAGTTCTTC
size: -; J: TRBJ2-1; V: TRBV5-1; D: TRBD2; CDR3: CASSERGGDEQFF; DNA: TGCGCCAGCAGCGAACGGGGGGGCGATGAGCAGTTCTTC
size: -; J: TRBJ2-1; V: TRBV7-2; D: -; CDR3: CASTSPGGVRSEQFF; DNA: TGTGCCAGCACCTCCCCTGGCGGGGTGCGCAGTGAGCAGTTCTTC
size: -; J: TRBJ2-7; V: TRBV29-1; D: -; CDR3: CSVRVGLSYEQYF; DNA: TGCAGCGTAAGAGTGGGGCTCTCCTACGAGCAGTACTTC
size: -; J: TRBJ1-2; V: TRBV27; D: -; CDR3: CASSHQGDGYTF; DNA: TGTGCCAGCAGTCATCAGGGTGATGGCTACACCTTC
size: -; J: TRBJ2-3; V: TRBV7-6; D: -; CDR3: CASSSNTDTQYF; DNA: TGTGCCAGCAGCTCTAACACAGATACGCAGTATTTT
size: -; J: TRBJ1-2; V: TRBV4-3; D: TRBD1; CDR3: CASTQDRGSNYGYTF; DNA: TGCGCCAGCACACAGGACAGGGGCTCCAACTATGGCTACACCTTC
size: -; J: TRBJ2-2; V: TRBV7-9; D: -; CDR3: CASSLGNTGELFF; DNA: TGTGCCAGCAGCTTAGGGAACACCGGGGAGCTGTTTTTT
size: -; J: TRBJ1-2; V: TRBV30; D: -; CDR3: CAWGTHGYTF; DNA: TGTGCCTGGGGGACACATGGCTACACCTTC
size: -; J: TRBJ1-2; V: TRBV5-6; D: -; CDR3: CASSQNGIDGYTF; DNA: TGTGCCAGCAGCCAAAACGGGATTGATGGCTACACCTTC
size: -; J: TRBJ2-1; V: TRBV5-1; D: -; CDR3: CASSSDRNNEQFF; DNA: TGCGCCAGCAGCTCGGACAGAAACAATGAGCAGTTCTTC